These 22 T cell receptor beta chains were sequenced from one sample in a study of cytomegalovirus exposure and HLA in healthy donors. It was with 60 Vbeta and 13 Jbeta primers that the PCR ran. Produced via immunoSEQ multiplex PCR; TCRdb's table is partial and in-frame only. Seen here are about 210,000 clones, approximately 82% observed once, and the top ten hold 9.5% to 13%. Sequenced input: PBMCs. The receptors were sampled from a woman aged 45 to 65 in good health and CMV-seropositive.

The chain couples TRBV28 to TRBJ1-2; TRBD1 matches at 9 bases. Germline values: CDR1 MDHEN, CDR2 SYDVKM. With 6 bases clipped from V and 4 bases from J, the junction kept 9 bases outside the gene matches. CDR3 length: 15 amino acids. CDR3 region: CASSFRDRVGYGYTF. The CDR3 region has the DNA TGTGCCAGCAGCTTCCGGGACAGGGTCGGCTATGGCTACACCTTC.

CDR3 in DNA: TGTGCCAGCACCAGAACAGGGGTCGGGGACAATCAGCCCCAGCATTTT. It specifies CASTRTGVGDNQPQHF. The chain recombines TRBV28 with TRBJ1-5, with 7 bases matching TRBD1. CDR1 is MDHEN, CDR2 SYDVKM, per germline. The CDR3 runs to 16 residues. J gave up 3 bases and V 7 bases, and 12 bases lay outside the gene matches.

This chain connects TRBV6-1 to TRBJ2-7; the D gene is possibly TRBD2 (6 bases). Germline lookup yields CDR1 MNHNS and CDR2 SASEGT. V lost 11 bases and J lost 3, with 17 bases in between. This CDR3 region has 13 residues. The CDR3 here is CASRGGGRYEQYF. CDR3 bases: TGTGCCTCCCGGGGAGGCGGACGCTACGAGCAGTACTTC.

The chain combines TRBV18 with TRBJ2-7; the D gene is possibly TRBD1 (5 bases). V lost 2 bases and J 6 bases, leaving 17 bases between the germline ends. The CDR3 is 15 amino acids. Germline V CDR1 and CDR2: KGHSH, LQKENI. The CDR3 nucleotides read TGTGCCAGCTCACCAATAAGGGGCGAGAGGATCGAGCAGTACTTC. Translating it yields CASSPIRGERIEQYF. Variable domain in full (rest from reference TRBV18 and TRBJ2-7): NAGVMQNPRHLVRRRGQEARLRCSPMKGHSHVYWYRQLPEEGLKFMVYLQKENIIDESGMPKERFSAEFPKEGPSILRIQQVVRGDSAAYFCASSPIRGERIEQYFGPGTRLTVT.

CDR3 DNA sequence: TGTGCCAGCAGCCCCAGTACAGGGCCTGGAAACACCATATATTTT. The encoded protein is CASSPSTGPGNTIYF. V gene TRBV7-7 combines with J gene TRBJ1-3; tentative D call: TRBD1 (6 bases). The CDR3 covers 15 residues. Trimming left V 5 bases short and J 2 bases short, with 13 bases between. CDR1 is SSHAT and CDR2 is FNYEAQ in the germline V gene (reference sequence). The full variable domain, its missing parts supplied by reference TRBV7-7 and TRBJ1-3, is GAGVSQSPRYKVTKRGQDVTLRCDPISSHATLYWYQQALGQGPEFLTYFNYEAQPDKSGLPSDRFSAERPEGSISTLTIQRTEQRDSAMYRCASSPSTGPGNTIYFGEGSWLTVV.

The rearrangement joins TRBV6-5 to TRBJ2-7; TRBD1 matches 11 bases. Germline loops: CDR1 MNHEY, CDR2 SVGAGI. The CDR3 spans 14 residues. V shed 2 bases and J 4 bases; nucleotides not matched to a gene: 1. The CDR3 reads CASSYRDRGYEQYF. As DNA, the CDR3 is TGTGCCAGCAGTTACCGGGACAGGGGGTACGAGCAGTACTTC.

CDR3 protein: CASRASAGEQYF. The CDR3, as DNA: TGTGCCAGCAGGGCTAGCGCCGGCGAGCAGTACTTC. The rearrangement uses TRBV6-6 and TRBJ2-7; D possibly corresponds to TRBD2 (6 bases). The V gene's germline CDR1 is MNHNY and CDR2 SVGAGI (reference sequence). The ends were cut back, 6 bases at V and 6 bases at J, with 12 bases in the middle. The CDR3 sequence is 12 residues long.

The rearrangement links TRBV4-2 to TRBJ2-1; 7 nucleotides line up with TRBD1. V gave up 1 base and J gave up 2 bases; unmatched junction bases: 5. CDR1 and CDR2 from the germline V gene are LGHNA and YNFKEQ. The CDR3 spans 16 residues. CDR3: CASSQGGQGAYNEQFF. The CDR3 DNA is TGTGCCAGCAGCCAAGGGGGGCAGGGGGCCTACAATGAGCAGTTCTTC.

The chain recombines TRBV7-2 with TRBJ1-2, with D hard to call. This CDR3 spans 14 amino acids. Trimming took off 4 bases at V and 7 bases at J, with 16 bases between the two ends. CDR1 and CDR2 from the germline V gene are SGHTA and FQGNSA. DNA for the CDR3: TGTGCCAGCAGCTCTTATGGGAGGGCAGGTGGCTACACCTTC. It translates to CASSSYGRAGGYTF.

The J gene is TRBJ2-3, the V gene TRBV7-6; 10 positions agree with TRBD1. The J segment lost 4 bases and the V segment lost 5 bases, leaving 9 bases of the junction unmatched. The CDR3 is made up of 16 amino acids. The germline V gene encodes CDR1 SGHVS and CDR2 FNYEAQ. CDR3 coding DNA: TGTGCCAGCAGCCCGACGAGACAGGGGGCGGCAGATACGCAGTATTTT. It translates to CASSPTRQGAADTQYF.

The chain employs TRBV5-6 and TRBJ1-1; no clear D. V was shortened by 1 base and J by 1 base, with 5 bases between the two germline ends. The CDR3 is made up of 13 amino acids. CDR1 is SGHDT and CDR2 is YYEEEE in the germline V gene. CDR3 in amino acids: CASSLLPNTEAFF. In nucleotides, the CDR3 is TGTGCCAGCAGCTTGCTACCGAACACTGAAGCTTTCTTT.

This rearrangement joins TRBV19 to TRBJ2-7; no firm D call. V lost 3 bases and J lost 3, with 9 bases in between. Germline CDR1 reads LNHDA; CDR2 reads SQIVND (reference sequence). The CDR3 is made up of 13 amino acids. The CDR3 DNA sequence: TGTGCCAGTAGTATCACGCAGTTCTACGAGCAGTACTTC. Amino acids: CASSITQFYEQYF. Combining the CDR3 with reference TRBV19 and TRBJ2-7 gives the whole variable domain DGGITQSPKYLFRKEGQNVTLSCEQNLNHDAMYWYRQDPGQGLRLIYYSQIVNDFQKGDIAEGYSVSREKKESFPLTVTSAQKNPTAFYLCASSITQFYEQYFGPGTRLTVT.

CDR3 nucleotide sequence: TGTGCCGGGGGGGTCCCTACAGATACGCAGTATTTT. Its protein is CAGGVPTDTQYF. This chain connects TRBV30 to TRBJ2-3; 7 nucleotides line up with TRBD2. Germline V lookup: CDR1 GTSNPN, CDR2 SVGIG (reference sequence). The V and J ends lost 8 bases and 3 bases, in that order; junction bases with no gene match: 5. This CDR3 is 12 amino acids long.

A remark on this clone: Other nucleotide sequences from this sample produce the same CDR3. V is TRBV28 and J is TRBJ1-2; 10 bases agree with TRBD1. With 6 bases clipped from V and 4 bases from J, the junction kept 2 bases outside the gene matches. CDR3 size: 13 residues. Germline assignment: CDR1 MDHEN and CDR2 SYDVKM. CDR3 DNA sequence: TGTGCCAGCAGCCGGACAGGGGGCTATGGCTACACCTTC. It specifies CASSRTGGYGYTF.

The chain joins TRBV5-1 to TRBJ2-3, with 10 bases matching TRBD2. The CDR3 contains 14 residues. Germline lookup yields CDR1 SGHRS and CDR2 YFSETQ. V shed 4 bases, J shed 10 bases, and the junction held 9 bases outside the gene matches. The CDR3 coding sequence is TGCGCCAGCAGCCGAAGCGGGGGGGCTGTTGCGCAGTATTTT. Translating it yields CASSRSGGAVAQYF. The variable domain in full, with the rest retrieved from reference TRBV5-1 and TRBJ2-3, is KAGVTQTPRYLIKTRGQQVTLSCSPISGHRSVSWYQQTPGQGLQFLFEYFSETQRNKGNFPGRFSGRQFSNSRSEMNVSTLELGDSALYLCASSRSGGAVAQYFGPGTRLTVL.

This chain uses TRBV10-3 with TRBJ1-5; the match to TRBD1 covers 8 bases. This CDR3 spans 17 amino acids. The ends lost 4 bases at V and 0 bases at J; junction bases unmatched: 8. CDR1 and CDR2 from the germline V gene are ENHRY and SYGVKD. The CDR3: CAISATTGGFSNQPQHF. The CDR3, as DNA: TGTGCCATCAGTGCAACAACAGGGGGTTTTAGCAATCAGCCCCAGCATTTT.

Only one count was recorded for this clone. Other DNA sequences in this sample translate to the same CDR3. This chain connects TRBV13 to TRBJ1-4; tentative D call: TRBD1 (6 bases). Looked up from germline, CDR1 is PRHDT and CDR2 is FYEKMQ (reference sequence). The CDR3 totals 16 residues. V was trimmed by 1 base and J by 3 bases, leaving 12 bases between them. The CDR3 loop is CASSLEQGSSNEKLFF. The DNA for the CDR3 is TGTGCCAGCAGCTTAGAACAGGGATCATCTAATGAAAAACTGTTTTTT.

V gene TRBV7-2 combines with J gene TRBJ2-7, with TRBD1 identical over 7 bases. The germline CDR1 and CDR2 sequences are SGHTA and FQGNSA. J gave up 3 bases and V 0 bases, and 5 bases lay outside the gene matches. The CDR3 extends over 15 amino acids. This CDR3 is CASSLATGANYEQYF. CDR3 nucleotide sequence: TGTGCCAGCAGCTTAGCTACAGGGGCAAACTACGAGCAGTACTTC.

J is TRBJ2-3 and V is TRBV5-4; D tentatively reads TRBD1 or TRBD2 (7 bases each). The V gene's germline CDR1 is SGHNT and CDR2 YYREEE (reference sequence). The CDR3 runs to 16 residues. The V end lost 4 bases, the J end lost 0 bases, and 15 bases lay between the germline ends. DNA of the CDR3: TGTGCCAGCAGCGTGGGGGGGACAGCGAGCACAGATACGCAGTATTTT. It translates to CASSVGGTASTDTQYF. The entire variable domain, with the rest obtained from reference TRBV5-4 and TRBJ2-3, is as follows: ETGVTQSPTHLIKTRGQQVTLRCSSQSGHNTVSWYQQALGQGPQFIFQYYREEENGRGNFPPRFSGLQFPNYSSELNVNALELDDSALYLCASSVGGTASTDTQYFGPGTRLTVL.

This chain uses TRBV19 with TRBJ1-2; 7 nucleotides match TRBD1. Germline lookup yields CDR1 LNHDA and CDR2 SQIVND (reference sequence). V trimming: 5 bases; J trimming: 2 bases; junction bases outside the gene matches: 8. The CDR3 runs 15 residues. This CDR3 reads CASSPRPTGNYGYTF. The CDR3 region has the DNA TGTGCCAGTAGTCCTAGGCCGACAGGGAACTATGGCTACACCTTC. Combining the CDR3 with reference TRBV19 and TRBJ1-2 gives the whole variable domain DGGITQSPKYLFRKEGQNVTLSCEQNLNHDAMYWYRQDPGQGLRLIYYSQIVNDFQKGDIAEGYSVSREKKESFPLTVTSAQKNPTAFYLCASSPRPTGNYGYTFGSGTRLTVV.

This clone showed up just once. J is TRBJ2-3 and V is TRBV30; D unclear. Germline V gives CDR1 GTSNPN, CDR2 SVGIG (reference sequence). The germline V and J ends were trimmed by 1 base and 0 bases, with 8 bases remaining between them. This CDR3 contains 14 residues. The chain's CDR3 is CAWSGQASTDTQYF. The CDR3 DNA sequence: TGTGCCTGGAGTGGGCAGGCTAGCACAGATACGCAGTATTTT.

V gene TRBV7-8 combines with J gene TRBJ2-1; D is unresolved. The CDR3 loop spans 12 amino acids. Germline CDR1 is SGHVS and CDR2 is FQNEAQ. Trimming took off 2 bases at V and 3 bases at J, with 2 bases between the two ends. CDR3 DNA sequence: TGTGCCAGCAGCTTACACTACAATGAGCAGTTCTTC. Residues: CASSLHYNEQFF. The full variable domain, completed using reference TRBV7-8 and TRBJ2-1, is GAGVSQSPRYKVAKRGQDVALRCDPISGHVSLFWYQQALGQGPEFLTYFQNEAQLDKSGLPSDRFFAERPEGSVSTLKIQRTQQEDSAVYLCASSLHYNEQFFGPGTRLTVL.